The TCR beta chain under discussion was sequenced for a study of blood T cell repertoires in COVID-19. Turning to the study itself: The United States, Italy and Spain supplied acute and convalescent COVID-19 samples. PBMCs, B-cell-depleted T cells, or T cells were the source of the cDNA or gDNA that made up the material.

Looked up from germline, CDR1 is SEHNR and CDR2 is FQNEAQ (reference sequence). V was cut by 2 bases and J by 10 bases, with 11 bases left in between. The CDR3 consists of 12 residues. In the original analysis: It was from reference gene primer amplification that nucleated cell counts were estimated. Method: immunoSEQ multiplex PCR; TCRdb's copy keeps in-frame clones and lacks some. D and trimming were read from the DNA, whereas the V and J calls and clone size are those reported in that table. This sample yields approximately 110,000 clones, of which roughly 86% are seen a single time; approximately 5% belongs to the top ten.

Source material: peripheral blood. The TCR comes from a human donor in a cohort sampled during active COVID-19. V and J are TRBV7-9 and TRBJ1-2; D possibly corresponds to TRBD1 (5 bases). The CDR3: CASSLIGVVYTF. CDR3 coding DNA: TGTGCCAGCAGCTTAATAGGGGTTGTCTACACCTTC.